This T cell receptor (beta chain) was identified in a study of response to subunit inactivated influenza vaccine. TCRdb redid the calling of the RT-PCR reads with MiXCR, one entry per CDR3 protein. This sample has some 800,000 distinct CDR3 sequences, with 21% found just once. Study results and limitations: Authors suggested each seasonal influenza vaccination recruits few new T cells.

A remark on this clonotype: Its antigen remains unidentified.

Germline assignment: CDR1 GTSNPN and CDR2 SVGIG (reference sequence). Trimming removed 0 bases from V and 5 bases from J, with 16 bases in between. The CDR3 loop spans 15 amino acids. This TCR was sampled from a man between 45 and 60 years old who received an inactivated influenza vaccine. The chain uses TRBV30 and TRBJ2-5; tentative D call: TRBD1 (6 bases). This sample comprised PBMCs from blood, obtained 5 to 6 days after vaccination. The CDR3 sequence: CAWSVGTPEWETQYF. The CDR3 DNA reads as TGTGCCTGGAGTGTCGGGACACCGGAGTGGGAGACCCAGTACTTC.